This entry describes one T cell receptor (beta chain). There is no known antigen for this receptor. No quality values exist for individual bases; no much larger clone is one base distant. The data belong to a study of post-analysis software for immune sequencing data (dated by TCRdb to between 2014 and 2016). Regarding the study in general: The recorded disease courses included relapsing-remitting, secondary progressive and progressive-relapsing multiple sclerosis, and some patients had no subtype annotation. A subset of samples was prepared in parallel using single-end sample barcoding, then pooled and co-amplified after Illumina adapter ligation. Patient repertoires were compared against roughly 12 previously published healthy control repertoires from donors aged 6 to 25 years. What the work shows at the level of the full study, not this receptor alone: The multiple sclerosis patient group was slightly younger than the control group. Significantly higher frequencies in patients than in controls were found for roughly 5 TRBV segments, including TRBV5-6, TRBV5-1 and TRBV20-1. Direct clustering with F measure showed strong co-clustering of samples prepared in the same batch, prompting a batch-effect correction. Significantly lower normalized Chao1 diversity was found in multiple sclerosis patients than in controls, suggesting substantial peripheral T-cell clonal expansion.

To demonstrate the VDJtools post-analysis software, the study profiled TCR beta repertoires from the peripheral blood of about 13 young patients with multiple sclerosis. Multiple sclerosis patients were children and adolescents aged about 6 to 17 years. The library came from PCR. Sequencing was performed on an Illumina HiSeq 2500. To reduce PCR and sequencing biases, unique molecular identifiers were incorporated into the TCR beta cDNA libraries. Roughly 500,000 cDNA molecules were obtained for every 1 to 10 million input T cells, so each molecule roughly corresponded to one T cell. Patient libraries were prepared and sequenced with the same protocol used for the earlier healthy control dataset. Within a given batch, samples were prepared together, multiplexed and sequenced on the same HiSeq lane. In the paper's pipeline: Raw barcoded reads were processed with MIGEC, and single-read molecular identifier groups were discarded before consensus assembly and CDR3 extraction. Clonotype tables were post-analysed with VDJtools, and diversity was normalized by down-sampling all datasets to the smallest sample size. Repertoire overlap clustering matched CDR3 amino acid but not nucleotide sequences to correct batch-related cross-sample contamination. The raw public data were reprocessed by TCRdb itself: fastp quality trimming at Q25, MiXCR clonotype calling, in-frame beta chains only. Duplicate CDR3 protein sequences are folded into a single record with the most common DNA and genes. The V and J calls and clone size come from TCRdb's table, not from the authors' own analysis. The table for this sample lists around 190,000 distinct CDR3 sequences; roughly 28% of them were counted only once. In total, the top ten clones hold 3% to 4% of the sample.

The CDR3, from cysteine to phenylalanine, totals 20 residues. Here the CDR3 DNA is all that survives: 60 bases in frame from base 1. CDR1 and CDR2 are read off the germline V gene (reference sequence) as MNHEY and SMNVEV. The V and J ends are trimmed by 7 bases and 2 bases, leaving 33 bases between them. The sequenced material came from blood. In this chain, TRBV27 is recombined with TRBJ2-7; the best D guess is TRBD1, with 6 bases matching. This clonotype was obtained from a girl aged 2 to 17 with multiple sclerosis. CDR3 sequence: CASTHFTGSQRQAKTYEQYF. The nucleotide sequence is TGTGCCAGCACCCACTTCACCGGCTCCCAGAGACAGGCGAAAACCTACGAGCAGTACTTC.